These 13 T cell receptor beta chains share one sample of origin, sequenced in a study of blood T cell repertoires in COVID-19. Generated by immunoSEQ multiplex PCR, the TCRdb table keeps only in-frame clones and is missing some. Found here are 320,000 or so clones, roughly 84% of them singletons; the top ten hold approximately 1%. The sample comprised PBMCs or T cells enriched from blood (not recorded which). Source of these receptors: a woman between 25 and 40 years old who had recovered from COVID-19.

The rearrangement links TRBV4-1 to TRBJ1-6; the D is unclear. Trimming left V 0 bases short and J 9 bases short, with 9 bases between. Germline CDR1 and CDR2: MGHRA and YSYEKL. The CDR3 has 14 amino acids. For the CDR3, the DNA is TGCGCCAGCAGCCAAGATTTCCGGGGTTCACCCCTCCACTTT. Translation gives CASSQDFRGSPLHF.

J is TRBJ2-7 and V is TRBV2; 7 bases fit TRBD1. J lost 2 bases, V lost 11 bases, and 6 bases had no gene match. Germline V gene sequence: CDR1 SNHLY, CDR2 FYNNEI. The CDR3 contains 12 residues. CDR3 DNA sequence: TGTGCCGGAAGGGGACAGACCTACGAGCAGTACTTC. This sequence encodes CAGRGQTYEQYF. The full variable domain, in which reference TRBV2 and TRBJ2-7 provide the parts outside the CDR3, is EPEVTQTPSHQVTQMGQEVILRCVPISNHLYFYWYRQILGQKVEFLVSFYNNEISEKSEIFDDQFSVERPDGSNFTLKIRSTKLEDSAMYFCAGRGQTYEQYFGPGTRLTVT.

This clone was counted once. The chain is built from TRBV10-3 and TRBJ1-2; possible D gene TRBD1, 6 bases. This CDR3 region has 14 residues. V shed 7 bases and J shed 4 bases, with 16 bases lying between them. The germline CDR1 and CDR2 sequences are ENHRY and SYGVKD. The CDR3 loop is CAITGGAHSYGYTF. Here the CDR3 DNA reads TGTGCCATCACTGGGGGGGCGCATAGCTATGGCTACACCTTC.

V and J are TRBV7-8 and TRBJ2-1; 9 nucleotides align to TRBD2. In germline, CDR1 is SGHVS, CDR2 FQNEAQ. Trimming took 4 bases from V and 8 from J; bases not matched to a gene: 12. The CDR3 sequence is 16 residues long. The CDR3 sequence is CASSSTGGGAGDEQFF. DNA of the CDR3: TGTGCCAGCAGCTCCACGGGCGGGGGGGCCGGCGATGAGCAGTTCTTC.

The V and J genes are TRBV10-3 and TRBJ2-2; D is perhaps TRBD2 (6 bases). The CDR3 length is 14 residues. In germline, CDR1 is ENHRY, CDR2 SYGVKD. The ends were cut back, 7 bases at V and 4 bases at J, with 13 bases in the middle. CDR3 amino acids: CAITGEPGTGELFF. The DNA for the CDR3 is TGTGCCATCACGGGGGAGCCGGGCACCGGGGAGCTGTTTTTT.

This clone appeared a few times. The chain combines TRBV10-2 with TRBJ2-3, with D perhaps matching TRBD2 (5 bases). The CDR3 is 14 amino acids. CDR1 is WSHSY, CDR2 SAAADI, per germline. Trimming stripped 8 bases from V and 2 bases from J, with 14 bases between. CDR3 sequence: CASGVGGHTDTQYF. The CDR3 coding sequence is TGCGCCAGCGGGGTTGGAGGCCACACAGATACGCAGTATTTT.

The CDR3 DNA follows: TGTGCCTGGAGTGTCTGGGGGAGGAGGAACACTGAAGCTTTCTTT. It translates to CAWSVWGRRNTEAFF. J is TRBJ1-1 and V is TRBV30, with a tentative D call TRBD1 (5 bases). The CDR3 is 15 amino acids. V shed 0 bases and J shed 1 base, with 12 bases lying between them. The germline CDR1 and CDR2 sequences are GTSNPN and SVGIG (reference sequence).

The CDR3 here is CASSSGTGRNEQFF. In DNA, the CDR3 is TGTGCCAGCAGTTCCGGGACAGGGAGGAATGAGCAGTTCTTC. The J gene is TRBJ2-1, the V gene TRBV28; 9 nucleotides line up with TRBD1. The germline V gene encodes CDR1 MDHEN and CDR2 SYDVKM. This CDR3 region has 14 residues. V was clipped by 4 bases and J by 7 bases; unmatched bases: 5.

The rearrangement joins TRBV28 to TRBJ1-5; 9 positions match TRBD1. Germline V gene data show CDR1 as MDHEN and CDR2 as SYDVKM. The V gene end was trimmed by 4 bases and the J gene end by 6 bases; junction bases not matched to a gene: 13. This CDR3 region has 17 residues. CDR3 sequence (DNA): TGTGCCAGCAGTTACTCCCGGACAGGGGAGAAGTCTCAGCCCCAGCATTTT. This codes for CASSYSRTGEKSQPQHF.

This clone was seen only a few times. This chain links TRBV14 with TRBJ2-7, with D hard to call. Deletions cut 1 base from V and 2 bases from J, with 9 bases between. In germline, CDR1 is SGHDN, CDR2 FVKESK. The CDR3 totals 14 residues. Written as DNA, the CDR3 is TGTGCCAGCAGCCAAGTAAACTCTGCCTACGAGCAGTACTTC. It yields the protein CASSQVNSAYEQYF.

This chain connects TRBV5-8 to TRBJ1-3; 8 positions agree with TRBD1. V dropped 1 base and J dropped 0; count of bases not matched to a gene: 3. Germline lookup yields CDR1 SGHTS and CDR2 YDEGEE. The CDR3 totals 16 residues. Here the CDR3 reads CASSLRTGSSGNTIYF. CDR3 in DNA: TGTGCCAGCAGCTTGAGGACAGGGAGCTCTGGAAACACCATATATTTT.

V is TRBV2 and J is TRBJ2-7; 10 bases fit TRBD1. The CDR3 covers 14 residues. Germline CDR1 reads SNHLY; CDR2 reads FYNNEI. The V segment lost 3 bases and the J segment 3 bases; nucleotides outside the gene matches: 2. The CDR3 reads CASSEGQGNYEQYF. The CDR3 nucleotides read TGTGCCAGCAGTGAGGGACAGGGGAACTACGAGCAGTACTTC.

This clone has a single count. The CDR3 DNA sequence: TGTGCCAGCAGCCCTGCACCGGGGACTAGCGGGGGCAAAGTGAATGAGCAGTTCTTC. Translated: CASSPAPGTSGGKVNEQFF. This rearrangement joins TRBV3-1 (or the pseudogene TRBV3-2) to TRBJ2-1; 14 nucleotides align to TRBD2. Losses at the gene ends were 4 bases for V and 7 bases for J; bases not matched to a gene: 15. CDR3 length: 19 amino acids. The V gene's germline CDR1 is LGHDT and CDR2 YNNKEL (reference sequence).